The rows below give T cell receptor beta chains drawn from one sample of a study of T-cell reconstitution after alpha-beta-depleted transplantation in children. MiXCR was run by TCRdb on the PCR reads, yielding one entry per CDR3 protein. There are 450,000 to 600,000 distinct CDR3 sequences in the sample; about a sixth occur only once, and 3.3% lies in the top ten. This material consisted of PBMCs from the stem cell graft donor, taken from the stem cell graft. The source is a human donor who donated a stem cell graft to a child with acute lymphoblastic leukemia. Each CDR3 is given with its conserved first and last residue. The D gene is left open where the match is weak. Clone size is stated in some rows and not others, as once, few, many or a class when expanded.

size: -; V: TRBV27; J: TRBJ2-7; D: -; CDR3: CASSLLATSYEQYF; DNA: TGTGCCAGCAGTTTACTAGCAACCTCCTACGAGCAGTACTTC
size: -; V: TRBV5-1; J: TRBJ1-4; D: -; CDR3: CASSWGSTTNEKLFF; DNA: TGCGCCAGCAGCTGGGGATCTACAACTAATGAAAAACTGTTTTTT
size: few; V: TRBV15; J: TRBJ2-1; D: -; CDR3: CATSITSSYNEQFF; DNA: TGTGCCACCAGCATAACTAGTTCCTACAATGAGCAGTTCTTC
size: few; V: TRBV29-1; J: TRBJ1-1; D: TRBD1; CDR3: CSVAQGGMTEAFF; DNA: TGCAGCGTTGCACAGGGGGGGATGACTGAAGCTTTCTTT
size: -; V: TRBV20-1; J: TRBJ2-7; D: TRBD1; CDR3: CSARDGTGGIYEQYF; DNA: TGCAGTGCTAGAGATGGTACAGGGGGAATCTACGAGCAGTACTTC
size: many; V: TRBV5-5; J: TRBJ2-1; D: TRBD2; CDR3: CASSLTSSEQFF; DNA: TGTGCCAGCAGCCTGACTAGCTCCGAGCAGTTCTTC
size: -; V: TRBV4-2; J: TRBJ2-7; D: TRBD1; CDR3: CASSRPLLTGTGSYEQYF; DNA: TGTGCCAGCAGCCGACCCCTTTTAACCGGGACAGGGTCCTACGAGCAGTACTTC
size: few; V: TRBV2; J: TRBJ1-5; D: -; CDR3: CASSPDGTSNQPQHF; DNA: TGTGCCAGCAGTCCCGACGGGACCAGCAATCAGCCCCAGCATTTT
size: few; V: TRBV27; J: TRBJ2-3; D: TRBD2; CDR3: CASSRLAGALEDTQYF; DNA: TGTGCCAGCAGTCGACTAGCGGGAGCATTGGAAGATACGCAGTATTTT
size: few; V: TRBV5-6; J: TRBJ1-5; D: -; CDR3: CASSLGPRRNQPQHF; DNA: TGTGCCAGCAGCCTGGGACCCCGTCGCAATCAGCCCCAGCATTTT
size: few; V: TRBV9; J: TRBJ1-2; D: TRBD1; CDR3: CASSVTPGTETNYGYTF; DNA: TGTGCCAGCAGCGTAACCCCCGGGACAGAGACTAACTATGGCTACACCTTC
size: -; V: TRBV11-2; J: TRBJ2-1; D: -; CDR3: CASSLEVRYDEQFF; DNA: TGTGCCAGCAGCTTAGAAGTTCGATACGATGAGCAGTTCTTC
size: few; V: TRBV20-1; J: TRBJ1-2; D: -; CDR3: CSARGGGGVGNYGYTF; DNA: TGCAGTGCCCGCGGTGGGGGGGGTGTGGGAAACTATGGCTACACCTTC
size: few; V: TRBV20-1; J: TRBJ2-1; D: TRBD2; CDR3: CSARGTSGYFYNEQFF; DNA: TGCAGTGCTAGGGGGACTAGCGGGTATTTTTACAATGAGCAGTTCTTC
size: many; V: TRBV10-3; J: TRBJ2-2; D: TRBD1; CDR3: CAISASRDRGKLFF; DNA: TGTGCCATCAGCGCATCCCGGGACAGGGGGAAGCTGTTTTTT
size: -; V: TRBV27; J: TRBJ2-3; D: TRBD2; CDR3: CASSLSASGVTDTQYF; DNA: TGTGCCAGCAGTTTATCCGCTAGCGGGGTGACAGATACGCAGTATTTT
size: few; V: TRBV12-3/TRBV12-4; J: TRBJ2-2; D: -; CDR3: CASSFGGATGELFF; DNA: TGTGCCAGCAGTTTTGGCGGTGCAACCGGGGAGCTGTTTTTT
size: -; V: TRBV7-3; J: TRBJ2-7; D: TRBD1; CDR3: CASSLEGQTTPLYEQYF; DNA: TGTGCCAGCAGCTTAGAGGGACAGACGACCCCACTTTACGAGCAGTACTTC
size: -; V: TRBV3-1; J: TRBJ1-2; D: -; CDR3: CASSQGIGGLGNYGYTF; DNA: TGTGCCAGCAGCCAAGGGATCGGAGGGCTCGGCAACTATGGCTACACCTTC
size: -; V: TRBV10-3; J: TRBJ1-2; D: -; CDR3: CAISESRDTGYTF; DNA: TGTGCCATCAGTGAGTCGCGGGATACGGGCTACACCTTC
size: few; V: TRBV20-1; J: TRBJ2-1; D: -; CDR3: CSANKAGSSYNEQFF; DNA: TGCAGTGCCAATAAGGCAGGGAGCTCCTACAATGAGCAGTTCTTC
size: -; V: TRBV27; J: TRBJ1-5; D: -; CDR3: CASSLWQGGNQPQHF; DNA: TGTGCCAGCAGTTTATGGCAGGGTGGCAATCAGCCCCAGCATTTT
size: -; V: TRBV2; J: TRBJ1-5; D: TRBD1; CDR3: CASSRRDRVSNQPQHF; DNA: TGTGCCAGCAGTCGCCGGGACAGGGTCAGCAATCAGCCCCAGCATTTT
size: -; V: TRBV6-1; J: TRBJ2-1; D: TRBD2; CDR3: CASRPLTSGSYNEQFF; DNA: TGTGCCAGCAGACCCCTCACTAGCGGCTCCTACAATGAGCAGTTCTTC
size: -; V: TRBV7-3; J: TRBJ1-1; D: TRBD1; CDR3: CASSDRVRGEAFF; DNA: TGTGCCAGCAGCGACAGGGTAAGAGGTGAAGCTTTCTTT
size: few; V: TRBV5-1; J: TRBJ2-7; D: TRBD2; CDR3: CASSARGDWVSYEQYF; DNA: TGCGCCAGCAGCGCCCGGGGGGATTGGGTTTCCTACGAGCAGTACTTC
size: once; V: TRBV7-3; J: TRBJ2-2; D: TRBD2; CDR3: CASSLMPSWGGPHGELFF; DNA: TGTGCCAGCAGCTTAATGCCCTCTTGGGGAGGGCCCCACGGGGAGCTGTTTTTT
size: few; V: TRBV18; J: TRBJ1-2; D: -; CDR3: CASSPTDGYGYTF; DNA: TGTGCCAGCTCACCGACGGACGGCTATGGCTACACCTTC
size: -; V: TRBV7-3; J: TRBJ2-3; D: -; CDR3: CASSKLGDTQYF; DNA: TGTGCCAGCAGCAAACTGGGGGATACGCAGTATTTT
size: -; V: TRBV20-1; J: TRBJ2-5; D: TRBD2; CDR3: CSARRLAGGKETQYF; DNA: TGCAGTGCTAGAAGACTAGCGGGAGGGAAAGAGACCCAGTACTTC